Included here is one T cell receptor beta chain sequence, with context. This specimen includes other DNA sequences encoding the same CDR3. Germline CDR1 SEHNR, CDR2 FQNEAQ (reference sequence). After removal of 6 bases from V and 7 bases from J, the junction contained 8 bases not matched to a gene. The CDR3 contains 14 residues. The data stem from a study of cytomegalovirus exposure and HLA in healthy donors. For the study at large: In an earlier analysis, approximately 120 million unique TCR beta sequences were found from some 170 million T cells.

PCR primers comprised 60 Vbeta and 13 Jbeta primers. Here immunoSEQ multiplex PCR was the method, and the copy in TCRdb shows in-frame clones only, minus some. Its table lists about 160,000 clones. Material for sequencing was PBMCs. The receptor's source is a woman aged 55-70 years in good health and CMV-seronegative. This chain joins TRBV7-9 and TRBJ2-1; 8 nucleotides align to TRBD1. CDR3 loop: CASSSRTGNNEQFF. The CDR3 nucleotides read TGTGCCAGCAGTTCTCGGACAGGGAATAATGAGCAGTTCTTC.